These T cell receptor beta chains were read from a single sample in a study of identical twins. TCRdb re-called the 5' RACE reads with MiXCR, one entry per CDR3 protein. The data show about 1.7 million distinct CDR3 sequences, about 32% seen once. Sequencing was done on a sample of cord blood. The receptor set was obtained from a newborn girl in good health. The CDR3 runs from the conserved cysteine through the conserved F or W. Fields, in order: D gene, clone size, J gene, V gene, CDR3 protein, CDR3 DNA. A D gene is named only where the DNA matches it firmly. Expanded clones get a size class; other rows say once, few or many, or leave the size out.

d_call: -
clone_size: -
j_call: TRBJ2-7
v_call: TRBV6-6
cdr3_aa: CASSSLGTPNNEQYF
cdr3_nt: TGTGCCAGCAGTTCACTCGGGACTCCCAACAATGAGCAGTACTTC

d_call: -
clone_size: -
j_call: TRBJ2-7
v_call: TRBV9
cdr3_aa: CASSPGYQTYEQYF
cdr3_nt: TGTGCCAGCAGCCCAGGCTACCAAACCTACGAGCAGTACTTC

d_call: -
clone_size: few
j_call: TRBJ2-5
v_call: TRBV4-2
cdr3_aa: CASSQDGRDQETQYF
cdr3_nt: TGTGCCAGCAGCCAAGATGGCCGGGACCAAGAGACCCAGTACTTC

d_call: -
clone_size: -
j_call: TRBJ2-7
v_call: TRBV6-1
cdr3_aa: CASSRGHLKSYEQYF
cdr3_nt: TGTGCCAGCAGTCGGGGACACCTTAAGTCCTACGAGCAGTACTTC

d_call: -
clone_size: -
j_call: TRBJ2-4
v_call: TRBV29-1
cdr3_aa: CSVEDLVRVGAKNIQYF
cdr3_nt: TGCAGCGTTGAAGATTTGGTCAGGGTTGGAGCCAAAAACATTCAGTACTTC

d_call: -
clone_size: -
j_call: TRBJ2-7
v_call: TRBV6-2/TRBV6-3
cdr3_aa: CASSFLQSSYEQYF
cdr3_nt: TGTGCCAGCAGTTTCCTACAGTCCTCCTACGAGCAGTACTTC

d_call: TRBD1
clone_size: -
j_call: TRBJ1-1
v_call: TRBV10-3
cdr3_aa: CAISVRQGAGANTEAFF
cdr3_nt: TGTGCCATCAGTGTAAGACAGGGGGCGGGGGCGAACACTGAAGCTTTCTTT

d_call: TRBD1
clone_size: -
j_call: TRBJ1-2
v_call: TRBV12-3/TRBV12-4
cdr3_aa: CASSSLRQGGYTF
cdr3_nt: TGTGCCAGCAGTTCGCTCCGACAGGGTGGCTACACCTTC

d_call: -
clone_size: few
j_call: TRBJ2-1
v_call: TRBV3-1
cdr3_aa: CASSPSGLANEQFF
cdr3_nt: TGTGCCAGCAGCCCGTCTGGACTGGCCAATGAGCAGTTCTTC

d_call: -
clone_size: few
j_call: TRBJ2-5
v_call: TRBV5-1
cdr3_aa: CASSLEGRGKTQYF
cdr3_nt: TGCGCCAGCAGCTTGGAAGGCAGGGGAAAGACCCAGTACTTC

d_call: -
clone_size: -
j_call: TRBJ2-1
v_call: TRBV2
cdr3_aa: CASRGDRREQFF
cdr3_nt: TGTGCCAGCAGGGGGGATAGGCGTGAGCAGTTCTTC

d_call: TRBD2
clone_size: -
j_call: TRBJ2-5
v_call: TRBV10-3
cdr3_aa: CATYSGAQETQYF
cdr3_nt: TGTGCCACCTATAGCGGGGCTCAAGAGACCCAGTACTTC

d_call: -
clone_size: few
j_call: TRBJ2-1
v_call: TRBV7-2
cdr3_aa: CASSLGPSRLQAEQFF
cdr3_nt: TGTGCCAGCAGCTTAGGTCCCTCCCGGCTTCAGGCTGAGCAGTTCTTC

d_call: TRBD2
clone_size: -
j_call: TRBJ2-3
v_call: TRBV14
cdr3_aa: CASSQVTSLRGDTQYF
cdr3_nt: TGTGCCAGCAGCCAAGTGACTAGCCTCCGAGGAGATACGCAGTATTTT

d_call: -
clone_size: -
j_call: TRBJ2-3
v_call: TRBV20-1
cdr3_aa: CSASPSTFSTRYF
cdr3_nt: TGCAGTGCTAGCCCCTCGACCTTTAGTACGCGGTATTTT

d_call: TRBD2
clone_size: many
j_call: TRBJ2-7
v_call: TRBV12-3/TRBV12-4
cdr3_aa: CASSSSGATYEQYF
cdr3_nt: TGTGCCAGCAGTTCTAGCGGGGCCACCTACGAGCAGTACTTC

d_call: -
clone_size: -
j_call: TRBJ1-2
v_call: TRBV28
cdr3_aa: CASSLDPIRGYTF
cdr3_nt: TGTGCCAGCAGTTTAGACCCCATCCGGGGCTACACCTTC

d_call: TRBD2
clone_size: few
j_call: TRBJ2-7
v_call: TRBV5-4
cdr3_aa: CASSLAGLKDEQYF
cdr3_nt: TGTGCCAGCAGCCTCGCGGGACTAAAGGACGAGCAGTACTTC

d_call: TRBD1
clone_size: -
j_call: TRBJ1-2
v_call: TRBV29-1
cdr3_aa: CSVGDRVSNGYTF
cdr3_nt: TGCAGCGTTGGTGACAGGGTTTCTAATGGCTACACCTTC

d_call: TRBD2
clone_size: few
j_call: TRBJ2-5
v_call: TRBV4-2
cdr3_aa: CASSPKKGLASQETQYF
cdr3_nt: TGTGCCAGCAGCCCCAAGAAGGGACTAGCGTCCCAAGAGACCCAGTACTTC

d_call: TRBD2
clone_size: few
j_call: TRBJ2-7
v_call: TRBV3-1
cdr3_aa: CASRSGLAPYEQYF
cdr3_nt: TGTGCCAGCAGGTCGGGACTAGCGCCCTACGAGCAGTACTTC

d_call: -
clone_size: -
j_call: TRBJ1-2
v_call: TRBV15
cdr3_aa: CATSRLRQSQPYGYTF
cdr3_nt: TGTGCCACCAGCAGACTACGACAGAGCCAACCCTATGGCTACACCTTC

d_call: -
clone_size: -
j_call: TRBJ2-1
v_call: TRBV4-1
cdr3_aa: CAGSQGSGYNEQFF
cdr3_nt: TGCGCCGGCAGCCAAGGGAGCGGGTACAATGAGCAGTTCTTC

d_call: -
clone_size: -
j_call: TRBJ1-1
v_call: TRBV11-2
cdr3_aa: CASSPVWAARNTEAFF
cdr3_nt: TGTGCCAGCAGCCCTGTGTGGGCAGCCAGGAACACTGAAGCTTTCTTT